A selection of T cell receptor beta chains follows, all from one sample in a study of T cells in Graves' hyperthyroidism and ophthalmopathy. TCRdb reanalysed the multiplex PCR reads using MiXCR and keeps one entry per CDR3 protein. In the table there are fewer than 750,000 distinct CDR3 sequences, roughly 15% of which are singletons. Sequencing input: blood. The origin of the receptors is a woman between 50 and 59 years old with Graves' ophthalmopathy. Each CDR3 is given with its conserved first and last residue. Fields, in order: J gene, D gene, V gene, clone size, CDR3 DNA, CDR3 protein. D genes are given only for firm matches. Some rows have no size entry. The others give once, few or many, or a class for an expanded clone.

TRBJ2-3 . TRBV28 many TGTGCCAGCAGTTCGGGGGGGACAGGGATGTTATATACGCAGTATTTT CASSSGGTGMLYTQYF
TRBJ2-7 TRBD2 TRBV5-6 few TGTGCCAGCAGCTTTATTGGACTAGCGGAAACCTACGAGCAGTACTTC CASSFIGLAETYEQYF
TRBJ1-6 . TRBV6-2/TRBV6-3 . TGTGCCAGCATTGGGGGCAGCAGCTCCTATAATTCACCCCTCCACTTT CASIGGSSSYNSPLHF
TRBJ2-5 . TRBV20-1 few TGCAGTGCTAGAGATTTCAGGGGAATAGGCCAAGAGACCCAGTACTTC CSARDFRGIGQETQYF
TRBJ1-2 . TRBV6-1 many TGTGCCAGCAGCCGTAGCAGGGGCAACTATGGCTACACCTTC CASSRSRGNYGYTF
TRBJ1-2 . TRBV6-6 many TGTGCCAGCAGTTACTTAGAGGGCGGCGGCTACACCTTC CASSYLEGGGYTF
TRBJ2-3 . TRBV20-1 many TGCAGTGCTAGAGGCAGGCCCCCTATCACAGATACGCAGTATTTT CSARGRPPITDTQYF
TRBJ2-5 TRBD2 TRBV2 many TGTGCCAGCAGCTCTCTGGGGGGGGAGGCGACCCAGTACTTC CASSSLGGEATQYF
TRBJ2-2 TRBD1 TRBV24-1 few TGTGCCACTGGGAACCCGGGACAGGGTACCACCGGGGAGCTGTTTTTT CATGNPGQGTTGELFF
TRBJ2-7 . TRBV20-1 many TGCAGTGCTAGTGCGACAGGCTACGAGCAGTACTTC CSASATGYEQYF